In its sample, the clone carrying this TCR beta chain was seen a few times. A second PCR, run for roughly 7 to 12 cycles, used a sample-barcoded 5' primer plus a J-beta primer mix. In TCRdb, the 5' RACE reads were re-called with MiXCR into one record per CDR3 protein. This repertoire shows 1.5 million to 2 million distinct CDR3 sequences, 28% found once; its top ten account for around 7.7%. The data originate from a study of blood T cells in healthy people across ages. The trim removed 3 bases at V and 7 bases at J, leaving 13 bases unmatched. The CDR3 length is 16 residues. Per the germline V gene, CDR1 is SGHAT and CDR2 is FQNNGV.

The clonotype originates from a woman aged 25-40 years in good health. The rearrangement links TRBV11-2 to TRBJ2-3; TRBD2 agrees at 7 bases. The material sequenced was blood. The CDR3 loop is CASSFPAGSLANTQYF. The CDR3 nucleotides are TGTGCCAGCAGCTTCCCAGCGGGATCATTAGCGAATACGCAGTATTTT.